This note documents a single T cell receptor (beta chain) sequence. At one of its ends the junction is not consistent with the germline gene, which may arise from a read error. The sample is drawn from a study of blood T cell repertoires in COVID-19. The overall study: Samples of COVID-19 (acute and convalescent) were obtained from the United States, Italy and Spain. From T cells, B-cell-depleted T cells, or PBMCs came the material, which was cDNA or gDNA.

Measured with immunoSEQ multiplex PCR; TCRdb has only the in-frame clones, and not every one. In the table there are approximately 300,000 clones, roughly 89% of which are singletons. The CDR3 runs 14 residues. Per germline, CDR1 KGHSH and CDR2 LQKENI. This chain links TRBV18 with TRBJ1-4, with 9 bases aligning to TRBD1. The specimen sequenced was peripheral blood. This clonotype was obtained from a man aged 25 to 45 with acute or convalescent COVID-19. The CDR3 region has the DNA TGTGTCAGCCGCCGGACAGGGGTTGGGGAAAAACTGTTTTTT. Protein product: CVSRRTGVGEKLFF.